Presented here are 10 T cell receptor beta chains from one specimen sequenced in a study of technical replicates of blood from four donors. Data came from immunoSEQ multiplex PCR; TCRdb stores just in-frame clones and leaves some out. The table includes tens of thousands of clones, approximately 97% detected once. The sample comprised T cells isolated from PBMCs. These receptor sequences come from a human donor in good health.

This chain uses TRBV4-1 with TRBJ1-4; D unclear. Germline V CDR1 and CDR2: MGHRA, YSYEKL. This CDR3 is 18 amino acids long. V was cut by 1 base and J by 4 bases, with 19 bases left in between. The CDR3 reads CASSQGPRNSLNNEKLFF. The CDR3 region has the DNA TGCGCCAGCAGCCAAGGTCCTCGTAACAGCCTCAATAATGAAAAACTGTTTTTT.

J is TRBJ2-1 and V is TRBV11-3; TRBD2 matches 11 bases. The trim removed 5 bases at V and 4 bases at J, leaving 7 bases unmatched. The CDR3 runs to 16 residues. From germline, CDR1 is SGHNT and CDR2 YENEEA. As DNA, the CDR3 is TGTGCCAGCAGCCCTAGGACTAGCGGGCAGTACAATGAGCAGTTCTTC. Translation: CASSPRTSGQYNEQFF.

This clone was counted once. The V gene is TRBV25-1, the J gene TRBJ2-7, with D possibly being TRBD2 (6 bases). Germline loops: CDR1 MGHDK, CDR2 SYGVNS. V lost 4 bases, J lost 6 bases, and 16 bases lay in between. The CDR3 loop spans 14 amino acids. This CDR3 reads CASSGTGEVGEQYF. DNA of the CDR3: TGTGCCAGCAGTGGTACGGGAGAGGTTGGCGAGCAGTACTTC.

This clone appeared once. This rearrangement joins TRBV7-2 to TRBJ1-1; possible D gene TRBD1, 5 bases. The CDR3 extends over 14 amino acids. In germline, CDR1 is SGHTA, CDR2 FQGNSA. Trimming took off 3 bases at V and 4 bases at J, with 12 bases between the two ends. CDR3 protein: CASSFGHRFTEAFF. The CDR3, as DNA: TGTGCCAGCAGCTTTGGTCACAGGTTCACTGAAGCTTTCTTT.

The rearrangement links TRBV29-1 to TRBJ2-1; 14 bases map to TRBD2. V dropped 6 bases and J dropped 6; count of bases not matched to a gene: 1. Per the germline V gene, CDR1 is SQVTM and CDR2 is ANQGSEA. The CDR3 length is 13 residues. Here the CDR3 DNA reads TGCAGCGTGGGGACTAGCGGGAGCAATGAGCAGTTCTTC. Translation gives CSVGTSGSNEQFF.

The V call is TRBV7-9, the J call TRBJ2-1; 12 bases align to TRBD2. Per the germline V gene, CDR1 is SEHNR and CDR2 is FQNEAQ (reference sequence). The V gene end was trimmed by 2 bases and the J gene end by 9 bases; junction bases not matched to a gene: 5. This CDR3 region has 15 residues. The CDR3 sequence is CASSLRLAGEVEQFF. The CDR3 nucleotides are TGTGCCAGCAGCTTAAGACTAGCGGGAGAGGTTGAGCAGTTCTTC.

The chain couples TRBV5-6 to TRBJ1-1; D may be TRBD1 (6 bases). This CDR3 has 12 amino acids. Trimming shortened V by 1 base and J by 11 bases, and 12 bases separated the two germline ends. Per germline, CDR1 SGHDT and CDR2 YYEEEE. CDR3 sequence (DNA): TGTGCCAGCAGCTTGAAACAGGGATATGCTTTCTTT. Translating it yields CASSLKQGYAFF.

The chain couples TRBV7-2 to TRBJ2-2; 10 bases map to TRBD2. Trimming cost V 5 bases and J 5 bases; bases outside gene matches: 11. The CDR3 consists of 17 residues. Germline assignment: CDR1 SGHTA and CDR2 FQGNSA. CDR3 amino acids: CASSALAGYLGTGELFF. The CDR3 bases are TGTGCCAGCAGCGCACTAGCGGGATACTTAGGGACCGGGGAGCTGTTTTTT.

The chain uses TRBV9 and TRBJ1-1; D is uncertain. Trimming removed 0 bases from V and 4 bases from J, with 10 bases in between. Germline CDR1 is SGDLS and CDR2 is YYNGEE. The length of the CDR3 is 14 residues. CDR3 sequence reads: CASSVAQTSTEAFF. In DNA, the CDR3 is TGTGCCAGCAGCGTAGCCCAGACAAGCACTGAAGCTTTCTTT.

Only one count was recorded for this clone. The chain is built from TRBV30 and TRBJ2-7; 8 bases are shared with TRBD1. Germline V CDR1 and CDR2: GTSNPN, SVGIG (reference sequence). With V trimmed by 5 bases and J by 2 bases, 11 bases remained unmatched. The CDR3 spans 15 residues. As DNA, the CDR3 is TGTGCCTGGGCAAATCCTTACAGGGGGACCTACGAGCAGTACTTC. Residues: CAWANPYRGTYEQYF.